This is a list of T cell receptor beta chains from one sample in a study of cytomegalovirus exposure and HLA in healthy donors. The table came from immunoSEQ multiplex PCR; TCRdb's copy has only in-frame clones and leaves some out. This sample carries some 150,000 clones, 60% to 85% of them seen once, and the ten largest clones take around 1.5%. Sequences were obtained from PBMCs. The receptors here all came from a woman in her thirties or forties in good health and CMV-seronegative. Each CDR3 is given with its conserved first and last residue. A D gene is named only where the DNA matches it firmly. Part of the rows lack a size; the others show once, few, many or a class for expanded clones.

abundance,j_gene,d_gene,v_gene,CDR3aa,CDR3nt
.,TRBJ1-1,TRBD1,TRBV27,CASSLTGGWANTEAFF,TGTGCCAGCAGTCTCACAGGGGGGTGGGCGAACACTGAAGCTTTCTTT
.,TRBJ1-1,.,TRBV4-3,CASSQEQGINTEAFF,TGCGCCAGCAGCCAAGAGCAGGGGATTAACACTGAAGCTTTCTTT
.,TRBJ2-7,.,TRBV2,CASSKAGAYEQYF,TGTGCCAGCAGTAAGGCAGGGGCCTACGAGCAGTACTTC
.,TRBJ2-2,.,TRBV7-8,CASSPRGGAATGELFF,TGTGCCAGCAGCCCCCGAGGGGGGGCGGCCACCGGGGAGCTGTTTTTT
once,TRBJ1-4,TRBD1,TRBV2,CASISGTGIEKLFF,TGTGCCAGCATCTCCGGGACAGGGATTGAAAAACTGTTTTTT
.,TRBJ1-4,TRBD1,TRBV27,CASMRLTGGNEKLFF,TGTGCCAGCATGAGGCTGACAGGGGGTAATGAAAAACTGTTTTTT
.,TRBJ2-7,.,TRBV6-5,CASKKSRYEQYF,TGTGCCAGCAAGAAATCGCGATACGAGCAGTACTTC
once,TRBJ1-4,.,TRBV27,CASSLATGLSEKLFF,TGTGCCAGCAGTTTAGCTACAGGGTTAAGCGAAAAACTGTTTTTT
.,TRBJ1-2,TRBD1,TRBV19,CASSIGFPGGLGYTF,TGTGCCAGTAGTATCGGGTTCCCAGGGGGCCTTGGCTACACCTTC
.,TRBJ1-2,TRBD1,TRBV28,CASSLAHRGKGYTF,TGTGCCAGCAGTTTAGCCCACAGGGGCAAGGGCTACACCTTC
.,TRBJ2-7,.,TRBV6-1,CASKGTYEQYF,TGTGCCAGCAAGGGGACCTACGAGCAGTACTTC
few,TRBJ1-4,TRBD1,TRBV5-4,CASSSGGITEKLFF,TGTGCCAGCAGCTCAGGGGGAATTACTGAAAAACTGTTTTTT
.,TRBJ1-4,.,TRBV4-2,CASSQVNGEKLFF,TGTGCCAGCAGCCAAGTGAACGGGGAGAAACTGTTTTTT
.,TRBJ1-5,.,TRBV19,CASSIWRRSSNQPQHF,TGTGCCAGTAGTATTTGGCGGCGAAGTAGCAATCAGCCCCAGCATTTT
few,TRBJ2-5,TRBD1,TRBV4-3,CASSQEFGQGPLGTQYF,TGCGCCAGCAGCCAAGAATTTGGACAGGGGCCTCTTGGGACCCAGTACTTC
.,TRBJ2-2,.,TRBV7-3,CASSYLTGNTGELFF,TGTGCCAGCAGCTACTTGACAGGAAACACCGGGGAGCTGTTTTTT
.,TRBJ1-2,TRBD1,TRBV2,CASSAGQGLGYTF,TGTGCCAGCAGTGCGGGACAGGGACTAGGCTACACCTTC
.,TRBJ2-5,TRBD2,TRBV11-2,CASSFPTSWETQYF,TGTGCCAGCAGCTTCCCGACTAGCTGGGAGACCCAGTACTTC
.,TRBJ2-6,TRBD1,TRBV6-5,CASRLTGSGANVLTF,TGTGCCAGCAGATTGACAGGGTCTGGGGCCAACGTCCTGACTTTC
.,TRBJ2-7,TRBD2,TRBV9,CASSVGSGGGYEQYF,TGTGCCAGCAGCGTAGGAAGCGGGGGAGGGTACGAGCAGTACTTC
.,TRBJ2-2,TRBD2,TRBV4-3,CASSQGAGDLPRELFF,TGCGCCAGCAGCCAAGGGGCGGGGGACCTCCCCCGGGAGCTGTTTTTT
.,TRBJ1-3,.,TRBV27,CASDATEGTSGNTIYF,TGTGCCAGCGATGCCACCGAGGGAACCTCTGGAAACACCATATATTTT
.,TRBJ2-6,TRBD1,TRBV19,CASIDRAGANVLTF,TGTGCCAGTATAGACAGGGCTGGGGCCAACGTCCTGACTTTC
.,TRBJ1-5,TRBD1,TRBV6-5,CASSLGTGSQPQHF,TGTGCCAGCAGCCTCGGGACAGGGAGTCAGCCCCAGCATTTT
few,TRBJ1-3,TRBD1,TRBV6-6,CASSTSQGKAGNTIYF,TGTGCCAGCAGTACCTCACAGGGGAAGGCTGGAAACACCATATATTTT
few,TRBJ2-7,TRBD1,TRBV29-1,CSVPGTGNYEQYF,TGCAGCGTCCCCGGGACAGGGAACTACGAGCAGTACTTC
.,TRBJ2-1,TRBD2,TRBV15,CATSRAGGSSYNEQFF,TGTGCCACCAGCAGGGCGGGGGGGAGCTCCTACAATGAGCAGTTCTTC
.,TRBJ2-2,TRBD1,TRBV25-1,CASSEPAGTGGFSGELFF,TGTGCCAGCAGTGAACCGGCCGGGACAGGGGGCTTCAGCGGGGAGCTGTTTTTT
.,TRBJ1-2,TRBD1,TRBV7-6,CASSLGDRELFGYTF,TGTGCCAGCAGCTTAGGGGACAGGGAATTGTTTGGCTACACCTTC
few,TRBJ1-1,.,TRBV6-5,CASIPARGAGTEAFF,TGTGCCAGCATCCCGGCGCGGGGCGCCGGGACTGAAGCTTTCTTT
few,TRBJ1-1,.,TRBV13,CASSPGSPPGGRF,TGTGCCAGCAGCCCGGGTTCCCCTCCGGGGGGACGCTTT
.,TRBJ1-4,.,TRBV14,CASSRQPIRNVNEKLFF,TGTGCCAGCAGCCGTCAACCGATCAGGAATGTTAATGAAAAACTGTTTTTT
.,TRBJ1-1,TRBD1,TRBV19,CASSIVRTGGTEAFF,TGTGCCAGTAGTATAGTCCGGACAGGAGGCACTGAAGCTTTCTTT
.,TRBJ1-1,TRBD1,TRBV2,CASGGQGTMNTEAFF,TGTGCCAGCGGCGGACAGGGAACCATGAACACTGAAGCTTTCTTT
.,TRBJ1-2,TRBD1,TRBV19,CASTAGQTLFNYGYTF,TGTGCCAGTACCGCGGGACAGACCCTCTTTAACTATGGCTACACCTTC
.,TRBJ1-2,.,TRBV6-6,CASSSQGIYGYTF,TGTGCCAGCAGTTCGCAGGGAATATATGGCTACACCTTC
.,TRBJ1-1,.,TRBV5-1,CASSFNRDNTEAFF,TGCGCCAGCAGCTTTAACAGGGACAACACTGAAGCTTTCTTT
.,TRBJ2-1,TRBD2,TRBV6-5,CASRAGTSGYNEQFF,TGTGCCAGCAGGGCCGGGACTAGCGGTTACAATGAGCAGTTCTTC
.,TRBJ1-4,.,TRBV6-6,CASSYAKQGEREKLFF,TGTGCCAGCAGTTATGCGAAACAGGGCGAGCGGGAAAAACTGTTTTTT
few,TRBJ2-3,TRBD2,TRBV7-9,CASSLRRGVSADTQYF,TGTGCCAGCAGCTTAAGGCGGGGGGTTAGCGCAGATACGCAGTATTTT
.,TRBJ1-2,TRBD1,TRBV9,CASSVDRGGYGYTF,TGTGCCAGCAGCGTAGACAGGGGTGGGTATGGCTACACCTTC